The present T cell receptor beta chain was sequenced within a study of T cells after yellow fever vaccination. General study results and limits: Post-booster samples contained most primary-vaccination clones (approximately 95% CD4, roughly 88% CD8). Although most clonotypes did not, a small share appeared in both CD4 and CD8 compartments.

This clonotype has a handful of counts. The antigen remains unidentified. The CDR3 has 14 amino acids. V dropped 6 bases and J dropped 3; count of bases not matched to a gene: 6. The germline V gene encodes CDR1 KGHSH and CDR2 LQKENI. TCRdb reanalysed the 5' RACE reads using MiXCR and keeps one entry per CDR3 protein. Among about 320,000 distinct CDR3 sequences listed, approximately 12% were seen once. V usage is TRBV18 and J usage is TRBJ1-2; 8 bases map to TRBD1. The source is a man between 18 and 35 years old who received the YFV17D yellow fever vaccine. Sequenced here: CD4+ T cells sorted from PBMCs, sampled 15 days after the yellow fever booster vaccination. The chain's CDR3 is CASSPAGGDYGYTF. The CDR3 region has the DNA TGTGCCAGCTCTCCTGCAGGGGGCGACTATGGCTACACCTTC.